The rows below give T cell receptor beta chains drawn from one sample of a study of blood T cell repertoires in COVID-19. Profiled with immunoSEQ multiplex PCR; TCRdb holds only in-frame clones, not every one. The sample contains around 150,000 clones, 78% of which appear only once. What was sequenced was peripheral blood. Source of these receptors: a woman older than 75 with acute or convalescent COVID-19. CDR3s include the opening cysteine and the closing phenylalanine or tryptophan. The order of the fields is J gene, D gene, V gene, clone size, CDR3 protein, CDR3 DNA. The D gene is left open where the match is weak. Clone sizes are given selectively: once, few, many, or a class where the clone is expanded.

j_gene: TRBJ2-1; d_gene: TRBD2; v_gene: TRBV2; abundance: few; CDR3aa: CASSGGSRYNEQFF; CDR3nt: TGTGCCAGCAGTGGCGGGAGCCGTTACAATGAGCAGTTCTTC
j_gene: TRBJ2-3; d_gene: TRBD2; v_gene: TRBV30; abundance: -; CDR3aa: CAWSERETTDTQYF; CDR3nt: TGTGCCTGGAGCGAGCGGGAGACGACAGATACGCAGTATTTT
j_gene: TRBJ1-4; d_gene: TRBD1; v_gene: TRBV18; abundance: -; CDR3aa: CASSPPGDSNEKLFF; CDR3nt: TGTGCCAGCTCACCACCGGGGGACAGTAATGAAAAACTGTTTTTT
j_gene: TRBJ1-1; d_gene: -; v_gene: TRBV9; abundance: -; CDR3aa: CASSVEQANTEAFF; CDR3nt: TGTGCCAGCAGCGTAGAACAGGCCAACACTGAAGCTTTCTTT
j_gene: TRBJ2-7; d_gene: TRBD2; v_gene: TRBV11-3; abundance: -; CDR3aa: CASSEGLNYEQYF; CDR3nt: TGTGCCAGCAGCGAGGGACTAAACTACGAGCAGTACTTC
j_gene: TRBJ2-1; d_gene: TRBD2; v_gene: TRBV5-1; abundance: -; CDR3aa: CASSLGLANYNEQFF; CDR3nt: TGCGCCAGCAGCTTGGGACTAGCGAACTACAATGAGCAGTTCTTC
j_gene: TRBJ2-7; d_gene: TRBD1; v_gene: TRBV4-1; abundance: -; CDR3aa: CASSLGQGYEQYF; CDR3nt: TGCGCCAGCAGCTTAGGACAGGGTTACGAGCAGTACTTC
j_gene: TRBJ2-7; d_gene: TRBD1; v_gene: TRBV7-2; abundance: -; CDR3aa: CASSPDRGSYEQYF; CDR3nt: TGTGCCAGCAGCCCAGACAGGGGTTCCTACGAGCAGTACTTC
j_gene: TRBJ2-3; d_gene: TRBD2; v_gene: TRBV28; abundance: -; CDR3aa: CASSLGVRGLADRSTDTQYF; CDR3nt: TGTGCCAGCAGTTTAGGAGTGAGGGGACTAGCGGACCGGAGCACAGATACGCAGTATTTT
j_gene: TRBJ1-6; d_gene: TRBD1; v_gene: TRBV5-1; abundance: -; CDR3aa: CASSWGTGDGSPLHF; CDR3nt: TGCGCCAGCAGCTGGGGGACAGGGGACGGGTCACCCCTCCACTTT
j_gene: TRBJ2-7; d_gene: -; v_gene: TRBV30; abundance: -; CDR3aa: CASSRVSYEQYF; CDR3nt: TGTGCCTCCAGCAGGGTTTCCTACGAGCAGTACTTC
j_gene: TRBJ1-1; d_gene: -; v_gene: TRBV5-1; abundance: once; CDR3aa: CASSLSGDTEAFF; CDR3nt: TGCGCCAGCAGCTTATCAGGGGACACTGAAGCTTTCTTT